The 9 T cell receptor beta chains below were found in one sample sequenced in a study of control samples from healthy donors and cancer patients. Sequencing was performed with immunoSEQ multiplex PCR; in TCRdb, only in-frame clones are kept and a portion is missing. The sample shows about 130,000 clones, 80% to 95% of them seen only once. Sample: blood. The receptors stem from a man aged 18 to 30 in good health.

The V gene is TRBV4-2, the J gene TRBJ2-3; TRBD2 might be the D (7 bases). Germline CDR1 is LGHNA and CDR2 is YNFKEQ. CDR3 length: 21 amino acids. Trimming removed 0 bases from V and 0 bases from J, with 25 bases in between. The CDR3 DNA reads TGTGCCAGCAGCCAAGATAGAGTCCGTAGTTGGGGGGGCGAGAGCACAGATACGCAGTATTTT. Protein product: CASSQDRVRSWGGESTDTQYF.

This chain uses TRBV2 with TRBJ1-2, with 8 bases that match TRBD1. Trimming at V came to 7 bases and at J to 5 bases, leaving 9 bases not matched to a gene. Germline values: CDR1 SNHLY, CDR2 FYNNEI. CDR3 size: 14 residues. The CDR3 protein is CASIPGQGGYGYTF. For the CDR3, the DNA is TGTGCCAGCATCCCCGGACAGGGCGGTTATGGCTACACCTTC.

A single count supports this clone. The chain links TRBV28 to TRBJ1-4; TRBD1 might be the D (6 bases). V was pared by 3 bases and J by 7 bases, with 15 bases between. CDR1 and CDR2 from the germline V gene are MDHEN and SYDVKM. The length of the CDR3 is 15 residues. The CDR3 coding sequence is TGTGCCAGCAGTTTCAGGGGAGGGTGGAGTGAAAAACTGTTTTTT. Protein: CASSFRGGWSEKLFF.

The chain is built from TRBV10-2 and TRBJ1-6; no reliable D call. Germline assignment: CDR1 WSHSY and CDR2 SAAADI. CDR3 length equals 17 residues. Trimming left V 3 bases short and J 7 bases short, with 19 bases between. CDR3 nucleotide sequence: TGCGCCAGCAGTGAAGTTAGAAGGGATGGATTGAATTCACCCCTCCACTTT. This translates into CASSEVRRDGLNSPLHF.

Concerning this clone: One end of the junction varies from germline; a read error may be responsible. J is TRBJ1-5 and V is TRBV5-1; TRBD1 is a possible D gene (6 bases). The CDR3 runs to 15 residues. Germline values: CDR1 SGHRS, CDR2 YFSETQ. This CDR3 is CASSLGWGGNQPQHF. In nucleotides, the CDR3 is TGCGCCAGCAGCTTGGGTTGGGGGGGCAACCAGCCCCAGCATTTT.

The J gene is TRBJ2-7, the V gene TRBV6-6; D gene uncertain. Trimming stripped 2 bases from V and 6 bases from J, with 5 bases between. Germline CDR1 MNHNY, CDR2 SVGAGI (reference sequence). The CDR3 spans 11 residues. The CDR3 sequence is CASSYASEQYF. In DNA form, the CDR3 reads TGTGCCAGCAGTTACGCGAGCGAGCAGTACTTC.

The V and J genes are TRBV9 and TRBJ2-1; D call uncertain. CDR1 and CDR2 (germline): SGDLS, YYNGEE. This CDR3 comprises 11 residues. V gave up 3 bases and J gave up 5 bases, with 3 bases separating them. As DNA, the CDR3 is TGTGCCAGCAGCGCGAACAATGAGCAGTTCTTC. Translation gives CASSANNEQFF.

The CDR3 sequence is CASSLDIGKNSPLHF. The CDR3 DNA is TGTGCCAGCAGCTTAGATATAGGCAAGAATTCACCCCTCCACTTT. The V call is TRBV11-2, the J call TRBJ1-6; no clear D. CDR1 and CDR2 from the germline V gene are SGHAT and FQNNGV. Trimming pared 0 bases from V and 7 bases from J, leaving 10 bases between. The CDR3 covers 15 residues.

The V gene is TRBV7-2, the J gene TRBJ1-2; 8 bases agree with TRBD1. Germline V gene lookup returns CDR1 SGHTA and CDR2 FQGNSA. CDR3 size: 13 residues. V was clipped by 5 bases and J by 5 bases; unmatched bases: 4. CDR3 in amino acids: CASSAGQAYGYTF. The CDR3 region has the DNA TGTGCCAGCAGCGCGGGACAGGCTTATGGCTACACCTTC.